The rows below give T cell receptor beta chains drawn from one sample of a study of blood T cell repertoires in COVID-19. The table came from immunoSEQ multiplex PCR; TCRdb's copy has only in-frame clones and leaves some out. The table lists hundreds of thousands of clones, around 83% of them singletons. Sequenced sample: peripheral blood. The source of these receptors is a woman in her forties or fifties with acute or convalescent COVID-19. Both conserved end residues are part of each CDR3. Each record gives: clone size, D gene, J gene, V gene, CDR3 protein, CDR3 DNA. A D gene is named only where the DNA matches it firmly. Clone size is not always given. Where it is, it says once, few, many or a class for expanded clones.

abundance: NA; d_gene: NA; j_gene: TRBJ2-3; v_gene: TRBV3-1/TRBV3-2; CDR3aa: CASRGGTRGVDTQYF; CDR3nt: TGTGCCAGCAGGGGTGGGACTCGAGGGGTAGATACGCAGTATTTT
abundance: NA; d_gene: NA; j_gene: TRBJ1-5; v_gene: TRBV27; CDR3aa: CASSFGDSNQPQHF; CDR3nt: TGTGCCAGCAGTTTTGGAGATAGCAATCAGCCCCAGCATTTT
abundance: NA; d_gene: TRBD2; j_gene: TRBJ2-3; v_gene: TRBV11-2; CDR3aa: CASSLGGTTPPTQYF; CDR3nt: TGTGCCAGCAGCTTAGGTGGGACTACCCCCCCGACGCAGTATTTT
abundance: NA; d_gene: NA; j_gene: TRBJ2-1; v_gene: TRBV3-1/TRBV3-2; CDR3aa: CASSLLTGEQFF; CDR3nt: TGTGCCAGCAGCCTGTTAACGGGTGAGCAGTTCTTC
abundance: once; d_gene: TRBD1; j_gene: TRBJ2-2; v_gene: TRBV5-8; CDR3aa: CASSQGQGAEYTGELFF; CDR3nt: TGTGCCAGCAGCCAGGGACAGGGGGCTGAGTACACCGGGGAGCTGTTTTTT
abundance: NA; d_gene: NA; j_gene: TRBJ1-1; v_gene: TRBV28; CDR3aa: CASSPWSYTEAFF; CDR3nt: TGTGCCAGCAGTCCCTGGAGTTACACTGAAGCTTTCTTT
abundance: NA; d_gene: TRBD1; j_gene: TRBJ1-2; v_gene: TRBV27; CDR3aa: CASSSYQGAPSGYTF; CDR3nt: TGTGCCAGCAGTTCTTATCAGGGGGCACCCTCTGGCTACACCTTC
abundance: NA; d_gene: NA; j_gene: TRBJ2-5; v_gene: TRBV7-2; CDR3aa: CASSSTGSPPGTQYF; CDR3nt: TGTGCCAGCAGCTCTACCGGGTCCCCTCCTGGGACCCAGTACTTC
abundance: NA; d_gene: NA; j_gene: TRBJ1-1; v_gene: TRBV2; CDR3aa: CASSVGNSEAFF; CDR3nt: TGTGCCAGCAGTGTCGGGAACTCTGAAGCTTTCTTT
abundance: NA; d_gene: TRBD1; j_gene: TRBJ1-4; v_gene: TRBV30; CDR3aa: CAWSVQGTNEKLFF; CDR3nt: TGTGCCTGGAGTGTACAGGGGACGAATGAAAAACTGTTTTTT
abundance: NA; d_gene: NA; j_gene: TRBJ1-2; v_gene: TRBV20-1; CDR3aa: CSALSAYGYTF; CDR3nt: TGCAGTGCGTTATCCGCGTATGGCTACACCTTC
abundance: few; d_gene: TRBD2; j_gene: TRBJ2-5; v_gene: TRBV5-1; CDR3aa: CASSPGGGRETQYF; CDR3nt: TGCGCCAGCAGCCCCGGGGGGGGCAGGGAGACCCAGTACTTC
abundance: NA; d_gene: TRBD2; j_gene: TRBJ2-3; v_gene: TRBV5-4; CDR3aa: CASSPPGLEGGATQYF; CDR3nt: TGTGCCAGCAGCCCCCCGGGACTAGAGGGTGGTGCTACGCAGTATTTT
abundance: NA; d_gene: NA; j_gene: TRBJ1-2; v_gene: TRBV29-1; CDR3aa: CSVDQTGSRGYTF; CDR3nt: TGCAGCGTTGACCAAACAGGGTCTCGTGGCTACACCTTC
abundance: NA; d_gene: NA; j_gene: TRBJ1-2; v_gene: TRBV25-1; CDR3aa: CASSVSGDYGYTF; CDR3nt: TGTGCCAGCAGTGTTTCAGGGGATTATGGCTACACCTTC